Each of the 19 T cell receptor beta chains below was sequenced from the same sample in a study of radiation and T cells in renal cell carcinoma. The sample's time point: blood 4 weeks post-SBRT, at nephrectomy. Sample treatment: 15 Gy SBRT to primary tumor, nephrectomy 4 weeks later. Some clones are missing from TCRdb's copy, which holds only in-frame ones; the method was immunoSEQ multiplex PCR. The sample carries 150,000 to 200,000 clones, about 88% recorded once. Sequences were derived from blood, sampled from a patient whose treatment included radiotherapy and nephrectomy. These receptors originate from a woman between 50 and 59 years old with renal cell carcinoma.

The chain has TRBV4-2 and TRBJ1-2; D remains unclear. Germline CDR1 is LGHNA and CDR2 is YNFKEQ. The V end was cut by 0 bases, the J end by 3 bases, with 5 bases between. CDR3 size: 13 residues. The CDR3 sequence: CASSQEGDYGYTF. As DNA, the CDR3 is TGTGCCAGCAGCCAAGAAGGCGACTATGGCTACACCTTC.

This chain uses TRBV5-1 with TRBJ2-3; 7 bases line up with TRBD2. The CDR3 spans 17 residues. The germline V gene encodes CDR1 SGHRS and CDR2 YFSETQ. Trimming cost V 3 bases and J 2 bases; bases outside gene matches: 12. This CDR3 is CASSSMTGGGTTDTQYF. The CDR3 DNA reads as TGCGCCAGCAGCTCGATGACGGGCGGGGGAACCACAGATACGCAGTATTTT.

The chain has TRBV19 and TRBJ1-5; 7 bases are shared with TRBD1. Germline V gene data show CDR1 as LNHDA and CDR2 as SQIVND (reference sequence). The ends lost 7 bases at V and 6 bases at J; junction bases unmatched: 12. This CDR3 has 15 residues. CDR3 DNA: TGTGCCAGTATTTCCACAGGGGAAAGGGCTCAGCCCCAGCATTTT. Translating it yields CASISTGERAQPQHF.

The rearrangement joins TRBV4-1 to TRBJ2-1; TRBD2 agrees at 9 bases. V was clipped by 0 bases and J by 1 base; unmatched bases: 1. The length of the CDR3 is 16 residues. Germline-derived CDR1 and CDR2 are MGHRA and YSYEKL. The chain's CDR3 is CASSQEGLASYNEQFF. CDR3 nucleotide sequence: TGCGCCAGCAGCCAAGAAGGACTAGCGTCCTACAATGAGCAGTTCTTC.

The chain employs TRBV6-5 and TRBJ2-3; 12 bases match TRBD2. Germline V lookup: CDR1 MNHEY, CDR2 SVGAGI. The CDR3 loop spans 16 amino acids. V gave up 2 bases and J gave up 2 bases; unmatched junction bases: 2. CDR3 nucleotides: TGTGCCAGCAGTTACCTAGCGGGGGGGCTCACAGATACGCAGTATTTT. Its protein product is CASSYLAGGLTDTQYF.

The J gene is TRBJ1-1, the V gene TRBV7-3; tentative D call: TRBD1 (5 bases). V was shortened by 5 bases and J by 4 bases, with 20 bases between the two germline ends. Per the germline V gene, CDR1 is SGHTA and CDR2 is FQGTGA. This CDR3 has 16 amino acids. The CDR3 region is CASSPLGRLSSTEAFF. DNA of the CDR3: TGTGCCAGCAGCCCATTGGGACGCTTGTCTTCCACTGAAGCTTTCTTT.

This chain joins TRBV18 and TRBJ2-5; D might be TRBD1 or TRBD2, each matching 5 bases. This CDR3 region has 13 residues. Germline CDR1 and CDR2: KGHSH and LQKENI. The germline V and J ends were trimmed by 3 bases and 5 bases, with 10 bases remaining between them. The CDR3 loop is CASSPPGLETQYF. Here the CDR3 DNA reads TGTGCCAGCTCACCGCCGGGGCTTGAGACCCAGTACTTC.

This clone has a single count. The chain combines TRBV7-3 with TRBJ2-1, with 7 bases fitting TRBD2. Germline V gene sequence: CDR1 SGHTA, CDR2 FQGTGA. This CDR3 is 16 amino acids long. Trimming took 4 bases from V and 6 from J; bases not matched to a gene: 12. The CDR3 spells CASSYLRAGKGNEQFF. As DNA, the CDR3 is TGTGCCAGCAGCTATCTCCGAGCGGGGAAAGGCAATGAGCAGTTCTTC.

The chain has TRBV6-5 and TRBJ1-5; tentative D call: TRBD1 (5 bases). V gave up 4 bases and J gave up 4 bases, with 14 bases separating them. The germline gives CDR1 MNHEY, CDR2 SVGAGI. The CDR3 is 15 amino acids. CDR3 DNA sequence: TGTGCCAGCAGTTCCGGCGGGGGATGGAATCAGCCCCAGCATTTT. The encoded protein is CASSSGGGWNQPQHF.

The chain uses TRBV18 and TRBJ2-1, with 9 bases lining up with TRBD1. Germline CDR1 is KGHSH and CDR2 is LQKENI. The CDR3 sequence is 15 residues long. The V gene end was trimmed by 3 bases and the J gene end by 9 bases; junction bases not matched to a gene: 9. CDR3 coding DNA: TGTGCCAGCTCACCGTGGGACAGGGTGACGGGTGAGCAGTTCTTC. Protein sequence: CASSPWDRVTGEQFF.

This clone appeared a few times. J is TRBJ1-1 and V is TRBV19, with D perhaps matching TRBD1 (5 bases). Germline V lookup: CDR1 LNHDA, CDR2 SQIVND (reference sequence). Deletions cut 11 bases from V and 11 bases from J, with 15 bases between. This CDR3 spans 10 amino acids. CDR3 amino acids: CAVTGAEAFF. The CDR3 DNA is TGTGCCGTTACCGGGGCGGAGGCTTTCTTT.

The chain is built from TRBV7-9 and TRBJ1-3, with a possible D match to TRBD1 (5 bases). Trimming cost V 0 bases and J 0 bases, with 9 bases left between them. The CDR3 has 16 amino acids. Germline CDR1 is SEHNR and CDR2 is FQNEAQ (reference sequence). The CDR3 is CASSLAWGGSGNTIYF. DNA of the CDR3: TGTGCCAGCAGCTTAGCGTGGGGGGGCTCTGGAAACACCATATATTTT.

DNA of the CDR3: TGTGCCAGTACCTCGGGACAGGGGAACACTGAAGCTTTCTTT. Translated, it gives CASTSGQGNTEAFF. This sequence joins TRBV19 and TRBJ1-1; 9 positions match TRBD1. Germline lookup yields CDR1 LNHDA and CDR2 SQIVND (reference sequence). V trimming: 7 bases; J trimming: 1 base; junction bases outside the gene matches: 4. The CDR3 has 14 amino acids.

This sequence joins TRBV5-4 and TRBJ1-6; no firm D call. The CDR3 spans 14 residues. From germline, CDR1 is SGHNT and CDR2 YYREEE (reference sequence). Trimming removed 0 bases at V and 11 bases at J, with 12 bases between. The CDR3 coding sequence is TGTGCCAGCAGCTTGGTTGGAACCGAGGCACCCCTCCACTTT. Its protein product is CASSLVGTEAPLHF.

In regard to this clone: Other nucleotide sequences in the sample specify the same CDR3. V gene TRBV19 combines with J gene TRBJ2-2; 7 bases agree with TRBD2. The germline CDR1 and CDR2 sequences are LNHDA and SQIVND (reference sequence). CDR3 length: 15 amino acids. V was clipped by 1 base and J by 2 bases; unmatched bases: 1. The CDR3 coding sequence is TGTGCCAGTAGTATAGCGGGGGGTAACACCGGGGAGCTGTTTTTT. Translating it yields CASSIAGGNTGELFF.

The gene calls are TRBV6-1 and TRBJ1-1; tentatively, D is TRBD1 (5 bases). The CDR3 runs to 14 residues. The V end lost 7 bases, the J end lost 2 bases, and 14 bases lay between the germline ends. Germline V gene sequence: CDR1 MNHNS, CDR2 SASEGT. In DNA, the CDR3 is TGTGCCAGCACCCTCGGGGGGTTAAACACTGAAGCTTTCTTT. Translated: CASTLGGLNTEAFF.

J is TRBJ1-3 and V is TRBV9, with no clear D. The CDR3 runs to 15 residues. Per the germline V gene, CDR1 is SGDLS and CDR2 is YYNGEE. Trimming took 3 bases from V and 0 from J, leaving 10 bases between them. CDR3 residues: CASSGVLDSGNTIYF. For the CDR3, the DNA is TGTGCCAGCAGCGGGGTACTGGACTCTGGAAACACCATATATTTT.

The V gene is TRBV7-3, the J gene TRBJ1-6; D is perhaps TRBD1 (6 bases). The CDR3 length is 13 residues. Germline V gene sequence: CDR1 SGHTA, CDR2 FQGTGA. Trimming stripped 5 bases from V and 9 bases from J, with 11 bases between. CDR3: CASSPTGSSPLHF. The CDR3 nucleotides read TGTGCCAGCAGCCCGACAGGTAGTTCACCCCTCCACTTT.

Written as DNA, the CDR3 is TGTGCCAGCAGCTTAGGTAGTTTTGAAGCTTTCTTT. Protein product: CASSLGSFEAFF. The rearrangement uses TRBV7-9 and TRBJ1-1; no reliable D call. Trimming cost V 1 base and J 7 bases, with 7 bases left between them. Germline CDR1 SEHNR, CDR2 FQNEAQ (reference sequence). The CDR3 loop spans 12 amino acids.